This record looks at one T cell receptor beta chain sequence and its context. What it recognizes is unknown. This entry comes from a study of T cells in Graves' hyperthyroidism and ophthalmopathy. Study-level findings and limits: Among thyroid clonotypes expanded above 0.001, most also appeared in blood. The model forecast ophthalmopathy, anticipating it by a median around 6.5 months before onset. Ophthalmopathy stood apart from stable hyperthyroidism in a 13 V-J model.

V dropped 6 bases and J dropped 1 base, with 12 bases sitting between them. The CDR3 extends over 13 amino acids. Germline-derived CDR1 and CDR2 are DFQATT and SNEGSKA (reference sequence). For the diagnoses, clinical symptoms, serum thyroxine and TRAb, thyroid ultrasound and orbital computed tomography were used. Researchers took RNA transcripts and amplified the TCR beta CDR3 regions from them. During a first-round RT-PCR of the TCR CDR3, the HTBI primer set was used. MiXCR was run by TCRdb on the multiplex PCR reads, yielding one entry per CDR3 protein. The sample shows more than 500,000 distinct CDR3 sequences, around 43% of them seen only once.

The sample consisted of peripheral blood or thyroid tissue (not recorded which). The chain employs TRBV20-1 and TRBJ1-1; D is undetermined. The origin of this receptor is an adult woman with Graves' disease, either hyperthyroidism or ophthalmopathy (not recorded which). CDR3 nucleotides: TGCAGTGCCCAGAGGGCGTCGAACACTGAAGCTTTCTTT. Protein sequence: CSAQRASNTEAFF.